Given below is one T cell receptor beta chain in context. Its specificity is not known. Each of the donors was a healthy adult who was HIV-negative and had not had a recent acute infection or vaccination. This sample was taken from a study of shared clonotypes between healthy human individuals. Looking at the study overall: Donors consisted of a couple of women and three men between 18 and 49.

The CDR3 spans 15 residues. Germline assignment: CDR1 MDHEN and CDR2 SYDVKM. V gave up 8 bases and J gave up 5 bases; unmatched junction bases: 11. Whole-study findings and limits: Sequencing depth was expected to affect clonotype sharing among donors.

PBMC DNA, left unsorted, was sequenced on ten immunoSEQ deep assay plates. The repertoire was sequenced with immunoSEQ multiplex PCR; TCRdb's copy has only in-frame clones and lacks some. Of 400,000 to 500,000 clones in the sample, approximately 79% were seen once. The V and J genes are TRBV28 and TRBJ2-1; 8 bases match TRBD1. Specimen: PBMCs. This sequence was found in a woman between 35 and 50 years old in good health. Some clones in this sample may be carry-over from other donors' samples. The CDR3 DNA sequence: TGTGCCAGCTCGTTGCCGGGACAGGTCCACAATGAGCAGTTCTTC. Protein product: CASSLPGQVHNEQFF.